The 31 T cell receptor beta chains presented below share a single source sample, sequenced in a study of blood T cells in healthy people across ages. The use of a sample-barcoded 5' primer and a J-beta primer mix characterized a second PCR of about 7 to 12 cycles. Each CDR3 protein is one row after TCRdb ran MiXCR on the 5' RACE reads. The table shows around 1,700,000 distinct CDR3 sequences, with 28% occurring only once. Specimen: blood. All receptors come from a woman in her twenties or thirties in good health.

This clonotype was detected a few times. CDR3 nucleotides: TGCGCCAGCAGCCGTGAAGGTCTGACCCCTAGCAATCAGCCCCAGCATTTT. As protein: CASSREGLTPSNQPQHF. The rearrangement links TRBV4-1 to TRBJ1-5, with unresolved D. Germline assignment: CDR1 MGHRA and CDR2 YSYEKL. This CDR3 spans 17 amino acids. V was shortened by 4 bases and J by 0 bases, with 16 bases between the two germline ends.

In this sample, this clonotype turned up a few times. This chain connects TRBV28 to TRBJ1-2; the match to TRBD1 covers 8 bases. Germline trimming cut 8 bases from V and 7 bases from J; bases unmatched to any gene: 21. CDR3 size: 17 residues. CDR1 is MDHEN and CDR2 is SYDVKM in the germline V gene. CDR3 region: CASGASGTGLWSGGYTF. CDR3 DNA: TGTGCCAGCGGCGCATCCGGGACAGGTCTCTGGTCTGGTGGCTACACCTTC.

This chain connects TRBV4-3 to TRBJ1-2; D not certain. CDR3 size: 16 residues. The germline V and J ends were trimmed by 1 base and 5 bases, with 17 bases remaining between them. CDR1 LGHNA and CDR2 YSLEER come from the germline V gene. CDR3 amino acids: CASSQVEQLNHYGYTF. The CDR3 coding sequence is TGCGCCAGCAGCCAAGTAGAACAGCTAAATCATTATGGCTACACCTTC.

This clonotype was observed many times. J is TRBJ2-7 and V is TRBV20-1; 9 nucleotides line up with TRBD2. This CDR3 has 15 amino acids. V lost 7 bases to trimming and J lost 0 bases; unmatched junction nucleotides: 10. The V gene's germline CDR1 is DFQATT and CDR2 SNEGSKA (reference sequence). CDR3: CSVREAGGLSYEQYF. The CDR3 DNA sequence: TGCAGTGTCAGAGAAGCGGGGGGCCTCTCCTACGAGCAGTACTTC.

This clonotype has more than one count but fewer than ten. The rearrangement links TRBV5-6 to TRBJ2-3; no clear D. The V end lost 1 base, the J end lost 11 bases, and 8 bases lay between the germline ends. Germline loops: CDR1 SGHDT, CDR2 YYEEEE. CDR3 length: 11 amino acids. The chain's CDR3 is CASSLILEQYF. CDR3 DNA sequence: TGTGCCAGCAGCTTGATACTGGAGCAGTATTTT.

In its sample, this clonotype was seen a few times. This chain connects TRBV10-1 to TRBJ2-1; 8 bases line up with TRBD1. CDR1 is WNHNN, CDR2 SYGVQD, per germline (reference sequence). V lost 6 bases to trimming and J lost 4 bases; unmatched junction nucleotides: 5. This CDR3 spans 14 amino acids. CDR3 in amino acids: CASSDRGRYNEQFF. As DNA, the CDR3 is TGCGCCAGCAGCGACAGGGGTCGGTACAATGAGCAGTTCTTC.

In this sample, this clonotype turned up many times. This chain uses TRBV6-2 or TRBV6-3 with TRBJ2-5; D unresolved. CDR3 length equals 12 residues. The germline V and J ends were trimmed by 5 bases and 7 bases, with 11 bases remaining between them. Germline CDR1 is MNHEY and CDR2 is SVGEGT. CDR3 loop: CASSPDTGTQYF. CDR3 DNA sequence: TGTGCCAGCAGTCCCGACACGGGGACCCAGTACTTC.

This clonotype was detected a few times. This chain uses TRBV4-3 with TRBJ1-6; the D gene is possibly TRBD1 (5 bases). Trimming stripped 1 base from V and 8 bases from J, with 12 bases between. The CDR3 is 15 residues long. CDR1 is LGHNA, CDR2 YSLEER, per germline. The DNA of the CDR3 is TGCGCCAGCAGCCAAGCAGGGATGGTGGATTCACCCCTCCACTTT. It translates to CASSQAGMVDSPLHF.

Ten or more counts support this clonotype. V gene TRBV7-2 combines with J gene TRBJ2-5; possibly TRBD1 for D (7 bases). CDR1 is SGHTA and CDR2 is FQGNSA in the germline V gene. The CDR3 has 16 residues. V was pared by 5 bases and J by 4 bases, with 20 bases between. The CDR3 is CASSPQGGLAGETQYF. For the CDR3, the DNA is TGTGCCAGCAGCCCGCAGGGGGGTCTAGCAGGAGAGACCCAGTACTTC.

The chain carries TRBV7-9 and TRBJ2-1; D may be TRBD1 or TRBD2 (5 bases each). CDR1 is SEHNR and CDR2 is FQNEAQ in the germline V gene (reference sequence). V lost 6 bases and J 8 bases, leaving 17 bases between the germline ends. CDR3 length: 14 residues. As DNA, the CDR3 is TGTGCCAGCAGGTCAGGGAAGGTGCGGGATGAGCAGTTCTTC. The encoded protein is CASRSGKVRDEQFF.

As concerns this clonotype: At one end, the junction sequence differs from germline, possibly due to a read error. The chain carries TRBV11-2 and TRBJ1-4; D is uncertain. The CDR3 totals 15 residues. Germline assignment: CDR1 SGHAT and CDR2 FQNNGV. As DNA, the CDR3 is TGTGCCAGCAGTTTAGTCCGGGTTGGGTATGAAAAACTGTTTTTT. The encoded protein is CASSLVRVGYEKLFF.

The CDR3 DNA reads as TGTGCCAGCAGATCCCTAGGGGGCAGCTTCACCTACGAGCAGTACTTC. Its translation is CASRSLGGSFTYEQYF. The rearrangement joins TRBV6-2 or TRBV6-3 to TRBJ2-7; 7 bases are a match to TRBD1. Looked up from germline, CDR1 is MNHEY and CDR2 is SVGEGT. This CDR3 comprises 16 residues. V dropped 6 bases and J dropped 2; count of bases not matched to a gene: 13.

This clonotype was seen a handful of times. V gene TRBV5-6 combines with J gene TRBJ2-5, with D perhaps given as TRBD1 or TRBD2 (5 bases each). The J call may be mistaken, given a closer DNA end match to TRBJ2-7. Germline CDR1 and CDR2: SGHDT and YYEEEE. The CDR3 contains 14 residues. The CDR3 is CASSRDRRPFEQYF. CDR3 in DNA: TGTGCCAGCAGCCGGGACCGCCGCCCCTTCGAGCAGTACTTC.

This clonotype was seen more than once but under ten times. At one end, the junction sequence differs from germline, possibly due to a read error. V gene TRBV6-2 or TRBV6-3 combines with J gene TRBJ1-2, with 8 nucleotides matching TRBD1. The CDR3 extends over 17 amino acids. The germline V gene has CDR1 MNHEY and CDR2 SVGEGT. The CDR3 DNA reads as TGTGCCAGCAGTACCCCGAGACAGGGGATCCCTAACTATGGCCACACCTTC. This gives the protein CASSTPRQGIPNYGHTF.

At least ten counts were recorded for this clonotype. The genes are TRBV28 and TRBJ2-5, with D hard to call. This CDR3 contains 13 residues. CDR1 is MDHEN and CDR2 is SYDVKM in the germline V gene. Trimming shortened V by 3 bases and J by 1 base, and 6 bases separated the two germline ends. In nucleotides, the CDR3 is TGTGCCAGCAGTTTTGTAAGCCAAGAGACCCAGTACTTC. The encoded protein is CASSFVSQETQYF.

In its sample, this clonotype was seen many times. V is TRBV28 and J is TRBJ2-7; 7 bases match TRBD2. The CDR3 is 15 residues long. J was trimmed by 3 bases and V by 3 bases; bases with no gene match: 8. CDR1 is MDHEN, CDR2 SYDVKM, per germline. CDR3 in amino acids: CASSFAGAGFYEQYF. CDR3 DNA: TGTGCCAGCAGTTTTGCCGGAGCGGGGTTCTACGAGCAGTACTTC. Using reference TRBV28 and TRBJ2-7 for the parts outside the CDR3, the full variable domain is DVKVTQSSRYLVKRTGEKVFLECVQDMDHENMFWYRQDPGLGLRLIYFSYDVKMKEKGDIPEGYSVSREKKERFSLILESASTNQTSMYLCASSFAGAGFYEQYFGPGTRLTVT.

A few counts support this clonotype. V and J are TRBV20-1 and TRBJ1-2, with 11 bases aligning to TRBD1. The CDR3 runs 15 residues. Germline values: CDR1 DFQATT, CDR2 SNEGSKA (reference sequence). The ends lost 5 bases at V and 0 bases at J; junction bases unmatched: 5. CDR3 sequence (DNA): TGCAGTGCTCGGGACAGGGGGACTACTAACTATGGCTACACCTTC. Translating it yields CSARDRGTTNYGYTF.

The chain recombines TRBV19 with TRBJ1-2; D not certain. Trimming left V 11 bases short and J 1 base short, with 17 bases between. Germline lookup yields CDR1 LNHDA and CDR2 SQIVND (reference sequence). The CDR3 contains 14 residues. The CDR3 loop is CACRPTPFNYGYTF. The DNA of the CDR3 is TGTGCCTGCCGCCCTACCCCGTTTAACTATGGCTACACCTTC.

This rearrangement joins TRBV20-1 to TRBJ2-2; TRBD2 matches 8 bases. Germline-derived CDR1 and CDR2 are DFQATT and SNEGSKA (reference sequence). V was pared by 6 bases and J by 3 bases, with 18 bases of the junction left unmatched. The CDR3 is made up of 18 amino acids. The CDR3 reads CSARREREKMVYTGELFF. CDR3 coding DNA: TGCAGTGCCAGGAGGGAGCGGGAGAAGATGGTGTACACCGGGGAGCTGTTTTTT.

The rearrangement joins TRBV30 to TRBJ2-6, with D perhaps matching TRBD1 or TRBD2 (5 bases each). CDR3 length: 17 residues. The germline CDR1 and CDR2 sequences are GTSNPN and SVGIG (reference sequence). The V end was cut by 0 bases, the J end by 2 bases, with 14 bases between. The chain's CDR3 is CAWSVGRQIPGANVLTF. The CDR3 coding sequence is TGTGCCTGGAGTGTGGGGAGACAGATCCCTGGGGCCAACGTCCTGACTTTC.

The chain employs TRBV7-9 and TRBJ2-3; the D call may be TRBD1 or TRBD2 (5 bases each). With 4 bases removed from V and 2 bases from J, the gap between germline ends came to 16 bases. From germline, CDR1 is SEHNR and CDR2 FQNEAQ (reference sequence). The CDR3 has 16 amino acids. CDR3 sequence: CASSWGSGRSTDTQYF. CDR3 bases: TGTGCCAGCAGCTGGGGGTCAGGGCGGTCCACAGATACGCAGTATTTT.

The chain employs TRBV20-1 and TRBJ2-3, with D perhaps TRBD1 or TRBD2 (5 bases each). The germline V gene has CDR1 DFQATT and CDR2 SNEGSKA (reference sequence). This CDR3 region has 15 residues. V dropped 5 bases and J dropped 2 bases, with 17 bases sitting between them. The DNA for the CDR3 is TGCAGTGCTCCCGGGACGGCAGCGTTCACAGATACGCAGTATTTT. Translating it yields CSAPGTAAFTDTQYF.

A remark on this clonotype: A junction end diverges from the germline sequence, so it may reflect a read error. This chain uses TRBV5-1 with TRBJ2-3, with 14 positions matching TRBD2. This CDR3 is built from 17 residues. Germline CDR1 is SGHRS and CDR2 is YFSETQ. DNA of the CDR3: TGCGCCAGCAGTTTGGGGGGACTAGCGGGGGATCAAGATACGCAGTATTTT. It codes for CASSLGGLAGDQDTQYF.

This clonotype was seen ten or more times. V gene TRBV24-1 combines with J gene TRBJ2-1; D gene unclear. CDR1 is KGHDR and CDR2 is SFDVKD in the germline V gene. This CDR3 is 16 amino acids long. V dropped 5 bases and J dropped 5 bases, with 18 bases sitting between them. This chain's CDR3 is CATSAEHAIGNNEQFF. For the CDR3, the DNA is TGTGCCACCAGTGCCGAACATGCGATCGGTAACAATGAGCAGTTCTTC.

The gene calls are TRBV7-2 and TRBJ2-3; 9 bases map to TRBD2. This CDR3 spans 16 amino acids. The germline CDR1 and CDR2 sequences are SGHTA and FQGNSA. J lost 4 bases, V lost 1 base, and 6 bases had no gene match. The CDR3 sequence is CASSLDGSGRPDTQYF. The CDR3 nucleotides read TGTGCCAGCAGCTTAGACGGCAGCGGGAGGCCAGATACGCAGTATTTT.

Many counts were recorded for this clonotype. This rearrangement joins TRBV29-1 to TRBJ2-1; weak D call: TRBD2 (5 bases). V lost 7 bases and J 10 bases, leaving 5 bases between the germline ends. Germline values: CDR1 SQVTM, CDR2 ANQGSEA. The CDR3 runs 8 residues. The CDR3 nucleotides are TGCAGCGGAGGGGAGCAGTTCTTC. As protein: CSGGEQFF.

The CDR3 DNA reads as TGTGCCAGCAGCGTACTCGGGGCCTCAGAGACCCAGTACTTC. Protein sequence: CASSVLGASETQYF. The V and J genes are TRBV9 and TRBJ2-5, with D perhaps TRBD1 or TRBD2 (5 bases each). Looked up from germline, CDR1 is SGDLS and CDR2 is YYNGEE. The V end was cut by 1 base, the J end by 4 bases, with 11 bases between. The CDR3 spans 14 residues.

This clonotype was counted only a few times. This chain joins TRBV11-2 and TRBJ2-5; 13 bases agree with TRBD2. The V gene end was trimmed by 5 bases and the J gene end by 1 base; junction bases not matched to a gene: 10. The CDR3 spans 18 residues. Germline CDR1 is SGHAT and CDR2 is FQNNGV. CDR3 coding DNA: TGTGCCAGCAGCACCGGGACTAGCGGGGTAGGACCCCAAGAGACCCAGTACTTC. This encodes CASSTGTSGVGPQETQYF. The variable domain in full, completed from reference TRBV11-2 and TRBJ2-5, reads EAGVAQSPRYKIIEKRQSVAFWCNPISGHATLYWYQQILGQGPKLLIQFQNNGVVDDSQLPKDRFSAERLKGVDSTLKIQPAKLEDSAVYLCASSTGTSGVGPQETQYFGPGTRLLVL.

The chain joins TRBV7-2 to TRBJ1-4; TRBD1 is a possible D gene (5 bases). Between the trimmed V and J ends, which lost 3 bases and 5 bases, there was a span of 13 bases. Per the germline V gene, CDR1 is SGHTA and CDR2 is FQGNSA. This CDR3 contains 15 residues. CDR3 in DNA: TGTGCCAGCAGCTTGGATACCGGGGGGAATGAAAAACTGTTTTTT. Residues: CASSLDTGGNEKLFF.

This clonotype has only a few counts. The chain recombines TRBV4-2 with TRBJ2-1, with TRBD1 matching over 9 bases. CDR1 LGHNA and CDR2 YNFKEQ come from the germline V gene. V was clipped by 1 base and J by 8 bases; unmatched bases: 6. CDR3 length: 15 residues. The CDR3 sequence is CASSQVTGGIDEQFF. For the CDR3, the DNA is TGTGCCAGCAGCCAAGTGACAGGGGGTATCGATGAGCAGTTCTTC.

This clonotype was detected only a few times. The chain uses TRBV2 and TRBJ2-1, with TRBD2 as a possible D gene (6 bases). The CDR3 has 12 amino acids. The germline CDR1 and CDR2 sequences are SNHLY and FYNNEI. V was trimmed by 10 bases and J by 6 bases, leaving 13 bases between them. CDR3 DNA: TGTGCCACCCGGAGGGTCATCAATGAGCAGTTCTTC. Encoded protein: CATRRVINEQFF.